The clone carrying this T cell receptor beta chain has ten or more counts. Its specificity is unknown. Time point: week 47, end of study. Doses comprised 300 ug of mutant IDH1 20-mer peptide each, plus topical imiquimod. The sample comes from a study of a mutant IDH1 vaccine in newly diagnosed glioma. Clones were sequenced by immunoSEQ multiplex PCR, and TCRdb holds only the in-frame ones, with some missing. The data show roughly 50,000 clones, 70% to 85% seen once. Trimming took off 5 bases at V and 6 bases at J, with 14 bases between the two ends. The CDR3 length is 13 residues. Germline loops: CDR1 MDHEN, CDR2 SYDVKM.

This sequence was found in a woman between 40 and 55 years old with glioma. Some clones in this sample may be carry-over from other donors' samples. Sample: PBMCs, taken from a glioma patient whose treatment included an IDH1 peptide vaccine. This chain links TRBV28 with TRBJ2-7; D possibly corresponds to TRBD2 (7 bases). The CDR3 spells CASSTGGGSEQYF. In DNA, the CDR3 is TGTGCCAGCAGTACCGGCGGGGGCAGCGAGCAGTACTTC.